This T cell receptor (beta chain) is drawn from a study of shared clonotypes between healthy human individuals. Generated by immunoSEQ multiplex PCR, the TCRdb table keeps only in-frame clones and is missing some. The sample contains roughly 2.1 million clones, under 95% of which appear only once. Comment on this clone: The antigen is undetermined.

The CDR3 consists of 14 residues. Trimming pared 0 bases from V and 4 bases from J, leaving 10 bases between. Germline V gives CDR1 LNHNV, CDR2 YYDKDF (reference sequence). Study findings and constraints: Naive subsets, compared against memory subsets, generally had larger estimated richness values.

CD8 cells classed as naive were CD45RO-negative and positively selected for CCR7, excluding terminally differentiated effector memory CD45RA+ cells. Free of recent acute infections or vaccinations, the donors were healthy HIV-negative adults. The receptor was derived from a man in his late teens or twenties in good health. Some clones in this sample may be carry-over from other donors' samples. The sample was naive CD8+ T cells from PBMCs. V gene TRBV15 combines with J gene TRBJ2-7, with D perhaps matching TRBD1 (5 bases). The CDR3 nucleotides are TGTGCCACCAGCAGAGAAAGACAGCCTTACGAGCAGTACTTC. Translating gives CATSRERQPYEQYF.